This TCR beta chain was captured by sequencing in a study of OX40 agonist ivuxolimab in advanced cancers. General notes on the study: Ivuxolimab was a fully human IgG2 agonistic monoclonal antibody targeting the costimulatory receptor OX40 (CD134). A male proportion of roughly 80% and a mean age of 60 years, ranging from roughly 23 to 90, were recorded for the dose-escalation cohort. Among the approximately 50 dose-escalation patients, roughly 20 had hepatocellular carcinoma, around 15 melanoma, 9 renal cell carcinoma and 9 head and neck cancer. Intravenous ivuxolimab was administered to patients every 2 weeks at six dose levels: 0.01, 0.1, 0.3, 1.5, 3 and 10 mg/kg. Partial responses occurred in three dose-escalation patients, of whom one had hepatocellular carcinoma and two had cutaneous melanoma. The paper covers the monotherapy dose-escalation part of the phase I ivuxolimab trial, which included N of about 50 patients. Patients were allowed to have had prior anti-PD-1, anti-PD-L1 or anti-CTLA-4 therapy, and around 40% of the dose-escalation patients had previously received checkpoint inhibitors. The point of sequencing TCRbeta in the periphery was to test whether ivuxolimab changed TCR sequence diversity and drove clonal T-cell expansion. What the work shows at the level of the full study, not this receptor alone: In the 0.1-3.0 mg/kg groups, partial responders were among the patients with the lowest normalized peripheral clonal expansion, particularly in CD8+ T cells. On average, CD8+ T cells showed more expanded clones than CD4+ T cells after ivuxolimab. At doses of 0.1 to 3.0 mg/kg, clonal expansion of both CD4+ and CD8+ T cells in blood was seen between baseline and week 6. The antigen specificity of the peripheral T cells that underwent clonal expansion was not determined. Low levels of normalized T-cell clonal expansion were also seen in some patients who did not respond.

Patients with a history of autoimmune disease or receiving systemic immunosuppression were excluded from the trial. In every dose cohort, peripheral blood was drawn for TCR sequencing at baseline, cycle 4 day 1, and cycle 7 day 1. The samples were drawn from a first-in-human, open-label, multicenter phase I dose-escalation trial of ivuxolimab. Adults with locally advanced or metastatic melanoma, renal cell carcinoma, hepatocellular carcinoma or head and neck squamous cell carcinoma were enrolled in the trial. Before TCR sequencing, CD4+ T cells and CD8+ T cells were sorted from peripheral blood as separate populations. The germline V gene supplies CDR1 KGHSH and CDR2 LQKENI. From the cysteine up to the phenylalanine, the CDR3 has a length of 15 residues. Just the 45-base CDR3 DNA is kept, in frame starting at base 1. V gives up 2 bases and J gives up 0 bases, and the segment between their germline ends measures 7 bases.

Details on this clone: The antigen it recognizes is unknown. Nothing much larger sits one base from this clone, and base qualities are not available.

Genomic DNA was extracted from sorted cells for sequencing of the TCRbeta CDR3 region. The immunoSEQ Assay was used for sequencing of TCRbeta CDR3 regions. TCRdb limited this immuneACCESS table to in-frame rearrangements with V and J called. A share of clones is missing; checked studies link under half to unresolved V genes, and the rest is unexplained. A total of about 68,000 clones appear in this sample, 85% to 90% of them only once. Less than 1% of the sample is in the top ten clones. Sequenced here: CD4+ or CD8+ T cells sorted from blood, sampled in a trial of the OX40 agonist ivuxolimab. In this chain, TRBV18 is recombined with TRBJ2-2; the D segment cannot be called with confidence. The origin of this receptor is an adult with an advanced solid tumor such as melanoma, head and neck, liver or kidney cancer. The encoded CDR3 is CASSPNRANTGELFF. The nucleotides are TGTGCCAGCTCACCAAACAGAGCGAACACCGGGGAGCTGTTTTTT.